The rows below give T cell receptor beta chains drawn from one sample of a study of CD8 T cells in ankylosing spondylitis. MiXCR, run by TCRdb on the 5' RACE reads, gives a single entry per CDR3 protein. The sample lists under 200,000 distinct CDR3 sequences; around a tenth were seen once. Sequencing input: blood, either unsorted or a sorted T cell fraction (not recorded which). The receptors originated from a female donor with ankylosing spondylitis or in good health (not recorded which). Both conserved end residues are part of each CDR3. The order of the fields is V gene, D gene, clone size, J gene, CDR3 protein, CDR3 DNA. The D gene is left open where the match is weak. The size of a clone is reported for some rows only, either as once, few or many, or as a class for expanded clones.

V gene: TRBV10-3; D gene: -; clone size: -; J gene: TRBJ2-5; CDR3 protein: CAVSNSIQETQYF; CDR3 DNA: TGTGCCGTAAGCAATTCGATTCAGGAGACCCAGTACTTC
V gene: TRBV5-6; D gene: TRBD2; clone size: -; J gene: TRBJ2-1; CDR3 protein: CASSFWERELAYNEQFF; CDR3 DNA: TGTGCCAGCAGCTTCTGGGAGCGGGAGCTTGCGTACAATGAGCAGTTCTTC
V gene: TRBV4-3; D gene: TRBD1; clone size: few; J gene: TRBJ2-7; CDR3 protein: CASSHLRTGQNEQYF; CDR3 DNA: TGCGCCAGCAGCCACCTACGGACAGGGCAGAACGAGCAGTACTTC
V gene: TRBV4-3; D gene: -; clone size: many; J gene: TRBJ1-1; CDR3 protein: CASSQDRTDTEAFF; CDR3 DNA: TGCGCCAGCAGCCAAGATAGGACAGACACTGAAGCTTTCTTT
V gene: TRBV25-1; D gene: -; clone size: -; J gene: TRBJ1-2; CDR3 protein: CASSEWTPAGGYGYTF; CDR3 DNA: TGTGCCAGCAGTGAGTGGACCCCGGCGGGCGGCTATGGCTACACCTTC
V gene: TRBV7-3; D gene: TRBD2; clone size: many; J gene: TRBJ2-1; CDR3 protein: CASSLLAGGLNEQFF; CDR3 DNA: TGTGCCAGCAGTCTACTAGCGGGAGGCCTCAATGAGCAGTTCTTC
V gene: TRBV6-2/TRBV6-3; D gene: -; clone size: few; J gene: TRBJ1-1; CDR3 protein: CASSHGGLHTEAFF; CDR3 DNA: TGTGCCAGCAGTCACGGGGGCCTTCACACTGAAGCTTTCTTT
V gene: TRBV2; D gene: TRBD1; clone size: -; J gene: TRBJ1-5; CDR3 protein: CASRGTDSNQPQHF; CDR3 DNA: TGTGCCAGCAGAGGGACAGATAGCAATCAGCCCCAGCATTTT
V gene: TRBV9; D gene: -; clone size: -; J gene: TRBJ2-1; CDR3 protein: CASSVEVSGNNEQFF; CDR3 DNA: TGTGCCAGCAGCGTAGAAGTTAGCGGTAACAATGAGCAGTTCTTC
V gene: TRBV10-3; D gene: -; clone size: many; J gene: TRBJ1-5; CDR3 protein: CAISTAGGSNQPQHF; CDR3 DNA: TGTGCCATCAGTACCGCGGGGGGAAGCAATCAGCCCCAGCATTTT
V gene: TRBV15; D gene: -; clone size: -; J gene: TRBJ1-1; CDR3 protein: CATTKRIGWDEAFF; CDR3 DNA: TGTGCCACCACCAAGAGGATAGGGTGGGATGAAGCTTTCTTT
V gene: TRBV6-5; D gene: -; clone size: few; J gene: TRBJ2-7; CDR3 protein: CASSYSSFFYEQYF; CDR3 DNA: TGTGCCAGCAGTTACTCGAGTTTCTTCTACGAGCAGTACTTC
V gene: TRBV9; D gene: TRBD2; clone size: -; J gene: TRBJ2-1; CDR3 protein: CASSVEGLAGEGVYNEQFF; CDR3 DNA: TGTGCCAGCAGCGTAGAGGGACTAGCGGGAGAAGGGGTCTACAATGAGCAGTTCTTC
V gene: TRBV9; D gene: TRBD1; clone size: few; J gene: TRBJ2-2; CDR3 protein: CASSGRQGFTGELFF; CDR3 DNA: TGTGCCAGCAGCGGACGACAGGGGTTCACCGGGGAGCTGTTTTTT
V gene: TRBV29-1; D gene: TRBD2; clone size: few; J gene: TRBJ2-1; CDR3 protein: CSVEAPIQGVVSSGRIDPYNEQFF; CDR3 DNA: TGCAGCGTTGAAGCGCCAATACAGGGGGTGGTGTCTAGCGGGAGAATCGACCCCTACAATGAGCAGTTCTTC
V gene: TRBV15; D gene: TRBD1; clone size: few; J gene: TRBJ2-1; CDR3 protein: CATRTGDGLVNNEQFF; CDR3 DNA: TGTGCCACCAGGACAGGGGATGGCCTTGTGAACAATGAGCAGTTCTTC
V gene: TRBV6-7; D gene: -; clone size: -; J gene: TRBJ1-1; CDR3 protein: CASTPRWTEAFF; CDR3 DNA: TGTGCCAGCACCCCTAGATGGACTGAAGCTTTCTTT
V gene: TRBV28; D gene: -; clone size: many; J gene: TRBJ1-5; CDR3 protein: CASSYSNQPQHF; CDR3 DNA: TGTGCCAGCAGTTATAGCAATCAGCCCCAGCATTTT
V gene: TRBV4-1; D gene: TRBD1; clone size: few; J gene: TRBJ2-2; CDR3 protein: CASRPRDSYTGELFF; CDR3 DNA: TGCGCCAGCAGACCCCGGGACAGCTACACCGGGGAGCTGTTTTTT
V gene: TRBV7-2; D gene: -; clone size: -; J gene: TRBJ2-7; CDR3 protein: CASSLRLTYEQYF; CDR3 DNA: TGTGCCAGCAGCTTACGGTTGACGTACGAGCAGTACTTC
V gene: TRBV27; D gene: TRBD1; clone size: -; J gene: TRBJ2-1; CDR3 protein: CASSPSWTGRSGEQFF; CDR3 DNA: TGTGCCAGCAGTCCTAGCTGGACAGGGAGAAGCGGTGAGCAGTTCTTC
V gene: TRBV7-6; D gene: -; clone size: many; J gene: TRBJ2-3; CDR3 protein: CASSLETTSTDTQYF; CDR3 DNA: TGTGCCAGCAGCTTAGAGACTACTAGCACAGATACGCAGTATTTT
V gene: TRBV2; D gene: TRBD2; clone size: few; J gene: TRBJ2-1; CDR3 protein: CASSDPTSGKGGEQFF; CDR3 DNA: TGTGCCAGCAGTGATCCGACTAGCGGGAAAGGGGGTGAGCAGTTCTTC
V gene: TRBV6-6; D gene: -; clone size: -; J gene: TRBJ1-1; CDR3 protein: CASSYSLGTAEAFF; CDR3 DNA: TGTGCCAGCAGTTACTCGTTGGGTACCGCTGAAGCTTTCTTT
V gene: TRBV6-5; D gene: -; clone size: -; J gene: TRBJ2-2; CDR3 protein: CASSYGAGNTGELFF; CDR3 DNA: TGTGCCAGCAGTTACGGGGCAGGTAACACCGGGGAGCTGTTTTTT